This T cell receptor (beta chain) appears in the sequencing data of a study of beta chain features in type 1 diabetes. There are many counts of this clone. Its antigen is undetermined. Every bit of the isolated RNA underwent reverse transcription, so sequencing read expressed TCRB transcripts. The table came from immunoSEQ multiplex PCR; TCRdb's copy has only in-frame clones and leaves some out. This table holds more than 300,000 clones, over 8.5% found once. General study findings and limits: In all four CD4+ subsets, TCRB CDR3 length was significantly, moderately reduced in type 1 diabetes. The similarity of naive, central memory and Treg TCRB repertoires appeared greater among patients than among healthy donors.

The CDR3 consists of 18 residues. Input material: central memory CD4+ T cells from blood. The TCR was taken from a man aged 25-40 years with type 1 diabetes. V and J are TRBV21-1 and TRBJ2-7; the DNA was not compared with TRBD2, the D call given in the table. TRBV21-1 is a pseudogene segment. The CDR3 sequence is CASSKGGASGEKPHEQYF. The CDR3 DNA reads TGTGCCAGCAGCAAAGGAGGAGCTAGCGGGGAAAAGCCCCACGAGCAGTACTTC.